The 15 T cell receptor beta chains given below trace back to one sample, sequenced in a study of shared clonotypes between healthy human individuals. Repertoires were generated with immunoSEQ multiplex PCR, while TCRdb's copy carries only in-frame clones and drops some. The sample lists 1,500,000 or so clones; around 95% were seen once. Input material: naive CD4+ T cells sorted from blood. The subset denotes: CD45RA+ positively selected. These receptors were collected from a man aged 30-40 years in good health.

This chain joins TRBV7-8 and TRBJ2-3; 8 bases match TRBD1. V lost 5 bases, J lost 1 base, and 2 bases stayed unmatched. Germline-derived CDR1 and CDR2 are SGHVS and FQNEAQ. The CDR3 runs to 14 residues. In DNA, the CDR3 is TGTGCCAGCAGCACGGGACAGGGCACAGATACGCAGTATTTT. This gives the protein CASSTGQGTDTQYF. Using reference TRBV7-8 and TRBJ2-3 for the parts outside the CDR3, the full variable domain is GAGVSQSPRYKVAKRGQDVALRCDPISGHVSLFWYQQALGQGPEFLTYFQNEAQLDKSGLPSDRFFAERPEGSVSTLKIQRTQQEDSAVYLCASSTGQGTDTQYFGPGTRLTVL.

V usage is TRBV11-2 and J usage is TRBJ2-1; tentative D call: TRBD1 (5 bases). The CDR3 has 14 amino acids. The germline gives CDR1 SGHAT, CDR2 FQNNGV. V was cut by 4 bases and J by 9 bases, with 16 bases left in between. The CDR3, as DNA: TGTGCCAGCAGCTCCCTAAAAGGGGTTACTGAGCAGTTCTTC. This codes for CASSSLKGVTEQFF.

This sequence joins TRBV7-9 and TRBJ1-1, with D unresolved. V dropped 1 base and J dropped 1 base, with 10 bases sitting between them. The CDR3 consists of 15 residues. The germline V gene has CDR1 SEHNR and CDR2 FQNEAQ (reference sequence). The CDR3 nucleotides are TGTGCCAGCAGCTTAGATGGCACCCGGAACACTGAAGCTTTCTTT. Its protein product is CASSLDGTRNTEAFF. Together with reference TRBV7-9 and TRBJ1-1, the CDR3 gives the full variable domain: DTGVSQNPRHKITKRGQNVTFRCDPISEHNRLYWYRQTLGQGPEFLTYFQNEAQLEKSRLLSDRFSAERPKGSFSTLEIQRTEQGDSAMYLCASSLDGTRNTEAFFGQGTRLTVV.

In DNA form, the CDR3 reads TGTGCCAGCAGTTATGGGCACGATGGCTACACCTTC. This translates into CASSYGHDGYTF. The rearrangement links TRBV6-6 to TRBJ1-2; D is unresolved. CDR1 and CDR2 (germline): MNHNY, SVGAGI (reference sequence). V lost 3 bases, J lost 6 bases, and 8 bases lay in between. The CDR3 runs 12 residues.

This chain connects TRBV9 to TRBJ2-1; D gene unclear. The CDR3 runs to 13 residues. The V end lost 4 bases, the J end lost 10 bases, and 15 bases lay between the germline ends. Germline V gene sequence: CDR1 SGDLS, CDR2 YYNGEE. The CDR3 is CASSFPSIGEQFF. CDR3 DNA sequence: TGTGCCAGCAGCTTTCCCTCAATAGGGGAGCAGTTCTTC.

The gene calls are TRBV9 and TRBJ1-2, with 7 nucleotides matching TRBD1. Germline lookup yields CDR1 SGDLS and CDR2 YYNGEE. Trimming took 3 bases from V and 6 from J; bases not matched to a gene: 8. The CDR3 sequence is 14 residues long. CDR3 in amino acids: CASSAHRGGHGYTF. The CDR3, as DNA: TGTGCCAGCAGCGCTCACAGGGGTGGGCATGGCTACACCTTC.

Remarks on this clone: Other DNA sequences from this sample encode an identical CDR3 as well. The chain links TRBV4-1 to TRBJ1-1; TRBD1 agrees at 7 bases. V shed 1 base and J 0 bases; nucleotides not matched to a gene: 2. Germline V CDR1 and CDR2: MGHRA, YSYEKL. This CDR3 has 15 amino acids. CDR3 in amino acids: CASSQGQGVNTEAFF. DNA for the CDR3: TGCGCCAGCAGCCAAGGCCAGGGGGTGAACACTGAAGCTTTCTTT.

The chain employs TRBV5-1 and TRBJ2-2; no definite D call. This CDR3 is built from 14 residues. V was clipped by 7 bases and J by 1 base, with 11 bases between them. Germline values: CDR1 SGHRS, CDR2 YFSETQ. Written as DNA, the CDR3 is TGCGCCAGCTGTGAACCAATGAACACCGGGGAGCTGTTTTTT. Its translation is CASCEPMNTGELFF.

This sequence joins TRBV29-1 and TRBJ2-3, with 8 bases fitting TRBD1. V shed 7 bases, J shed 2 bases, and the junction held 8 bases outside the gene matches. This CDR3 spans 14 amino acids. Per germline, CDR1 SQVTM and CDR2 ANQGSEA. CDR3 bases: TGCAGCGAGAGGGGACAGGCCAACACAGATACGCAGTATTTT. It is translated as CSERGQANTDTQYF.

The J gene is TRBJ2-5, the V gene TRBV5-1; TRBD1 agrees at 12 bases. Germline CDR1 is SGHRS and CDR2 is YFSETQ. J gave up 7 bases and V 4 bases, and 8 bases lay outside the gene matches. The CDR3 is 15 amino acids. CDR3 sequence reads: CASSARDRGPGTQYF. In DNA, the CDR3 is TGCGCCAGCAGCGCCCGGGACAGGGGGCCCGGGACCCAGTACTTC.

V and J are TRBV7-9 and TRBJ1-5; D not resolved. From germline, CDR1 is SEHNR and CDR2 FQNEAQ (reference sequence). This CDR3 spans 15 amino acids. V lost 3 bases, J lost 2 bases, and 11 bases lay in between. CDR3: CASSLGLVGNQPQHF. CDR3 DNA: TGTGCCAGCAGCTTGGGGTTGGTGGGCAATCAGCCCCAGCATTTT.

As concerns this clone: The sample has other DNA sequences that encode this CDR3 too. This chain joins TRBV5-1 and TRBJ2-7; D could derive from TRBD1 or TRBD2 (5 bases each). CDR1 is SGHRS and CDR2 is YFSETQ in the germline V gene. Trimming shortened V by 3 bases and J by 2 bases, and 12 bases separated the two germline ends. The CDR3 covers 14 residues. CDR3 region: CASSSDGAAYEQYF. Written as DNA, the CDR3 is TGCGCCAGCAGCTCGGACGGGGCTGCCTACGAGCAGTACTTC.

CDR3 in DNA: TGTGCCAGCAGCTCCGGACGGGGATGGGATGAGCAGTTCTTC. Its protein product is CASSSGRGWDEQFF. V is TRBV7-2 and J is TRBJ2-1, with a tentative D call TRBD2 (5 bases). Germline CDR1 and CDR2: SGHTA and FQGNSA. This CDR3 is 14 amino acids long. Trimming removed 4 bases from V and 8 bases from J, with 15 bases in between.

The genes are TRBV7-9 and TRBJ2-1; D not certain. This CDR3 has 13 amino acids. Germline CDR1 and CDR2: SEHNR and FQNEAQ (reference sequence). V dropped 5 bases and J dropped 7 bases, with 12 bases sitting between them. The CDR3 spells CASSTRPGNEQFF. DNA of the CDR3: TGTGCCAGCAGCACCCGACCAGGTAATGAGCAGTTCTTC.

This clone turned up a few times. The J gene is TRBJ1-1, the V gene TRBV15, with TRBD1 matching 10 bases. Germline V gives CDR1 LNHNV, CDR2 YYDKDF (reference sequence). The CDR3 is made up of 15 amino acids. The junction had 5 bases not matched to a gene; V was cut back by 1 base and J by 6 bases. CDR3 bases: TGTGCCACCAGCAGAGCATCAGGACAGGGGGCTGAAGCTTTCTTT. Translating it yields CATSRASGQGAEAFF.